A selection of T cell receptor beta chains follows, all from one sample in a study of T cell responses to AZD1222 COVID-19 vaccine. Sequenced by immunoSEQ multiplex PCR; TCRdb stores in-frame clones only, minus some. The table includes around 140,000 clones, roughly 92% detected once. This material consisted of peripheral blood, taken 28 days after the second AZD1222 dose. The receptors originated from an adult who received the AZD1222 COVID-19 vaccine. Both conserved end residues are part of each CDR3. Fields, in order: V gene, J gene, clone size, CDR3 length, D gene, CDR3 DNA, CDR3 protein. The D gene is left open where the match is weak. Part of the rows lack a size; the others show once, few, many or a class for expanded clones.

V: TRBV10-3; J: TRBJ1-1; size: NA; length: 14; D: TRBD1; DNA: TGTGCCATCAGTGGACAGGGGGCGGACACTGAAGCTTTCTTT; CDR3: CAISGQGADTEAFF
V: TRBV5-1; J: TRBJ1-2; size: NA; length: 12; D: NA; DNA: TGCGCCAGCAGGGTGGGCCGGTATGGCTACACCTTC; CDR3: CASRVGRYGYTF
V: TRBV11-2; J: TRBJ2-6; size: once; length: 17; D: NA; DNA: TGTGCCAGCAGCTTGGCCGGGCGGAGCTCTGGGGCCAACGTCCTGACTTTC; CDR3: CASSLAGRSSGANVLTF
V: TRBV29-1; J: TRBJ1-3; size: NA; length: 11; D: NA; DNA: TGCAGCGTTGTTGTAGGGGGCACCATATATTTT; CDR3: CSVVVGGTIYF
V: TRBV7-8; J: TRBJ1-1; size: NA; length: 15; D: NA; DNA: TGTGCCAGCAGTTCCCAGCAGGGGTTGGGGAGCGAAGCTTTCTTT; CDR3: CASSSQQGLGSEAFF
V: TRBV28; J: TRBJ1-5; size: NA; length: 16; D: NA; DNA: TGTGCCAGCAGTCAAGCCTGGGACCTTAGCAATCAGCCCCAGCATTTT; CDR3: CASSQAWDLSNQPQHF
V: TRBV30; J: TRBJ1-2; size: few; length: 12; D: NA; DNA: TGTGCCTGGAGTGTTGGTCAAGAGGGCTACACCTTC; CDR3: CAWSVGQEGYTF
V: TRBV5-4; J: TRBJ2-7; size: NA; length: 11; D: NA; DNA: TGTGCCAGCAGCCGGGGGAGCGAGCAGTACTTC; CDR3: CASSRGSEQYF
V: TRBV27; J: TRBJ1-6; size: NA; length: 17; D: NA; DNA: TGTGCCAGCAGCCTCGGACAGACGATAACTAATAATTCACCCCTCCACTTT; CDR3: CASSLGQTITNNSPLHF
V: TRBV28; J: TRBJ2-2; size: NA; length: 15; D: NA; DNA: TGTGCCAGCAGCACCGGACAGGTGGGGGGCGGGGAGCTGTTTTTT; CDR3: CASSTGQVGGGELFF
V: TRBV10-2; J: TRBJ2-1; size: NA; length: 15; D: TRBD2; DNA: TGCGCCATGAGGGGTGGTAGCGGGAGTTCGGATGAGCAGTTCTTC; CDR3: CAMRGGSGSSDEQFF
V: TRBV28; J: TRBJ1-6; size: NA; length: 16; D: NA; DNA: TGTGCCAGCAGTCGCCCAGGGTTTTCCTATAATTCACCCCTCCACTTT; CDR3: CASSRPGFSYNSPLHF
V: TRBV27; J: TRBJ2-7; size: NA; length: 12; D: NA; DNA: TGTGCCAGCGGGGGACCCATCTACGAGCAGTACTTC; CDR3: CASGGPIYEQYF
V: TRBV19; J: TRBJ1-1; size: NA; length: 15; D: TRBD1; DNA: TGTGCCAGTAGTGCGAGACCAGGGGGGAACACTGAAGCTTTCTTT; CDR3: CASSARPGGNTEAFF
V: TRBV18; J: TRBJ1-4; size: once; length: 14; D: NA; DNA: TGTGCCAGCTCACCCAGAAGGGCAAATGAAAAACTGTTTTTT; CDR3: CASSPRRANEKLFF
V: TRBV19; J: TRBJ1-2; size: NA; length: 14; D: NA; DNA: TGTGCCAGTAGTCCCACAGGACTTACCTATGGCTACACCTTC; CDR3: CASSPTGLTYGYTF
V: TRBV6-5; J: TRBJ1-2; size: NA; length: 13; D: NA; DNA: TGTGCCTCCCACTCCGGACCCTCGCGGGGCTACACCTTC; CDR3: CASHSGPSRGYTF
V: TRBV4-1; J: TRBJ1-2; size: NA; length: 14; D: NA; DNA: TGCGCCAGCAGCCAAGATGAAGGTTTCAGTGGCTACACCTTC; CDR3: CASSQDEGFSGYTF
V: TRBV18; J: TRBJ2-6; size: NA; length: 23; D: TRBD2; DNA: TGTGCCAGCTCACACCCGACGGTACTAAATAGCGGGAGCCCTATCTCTGGGGCCAACGTCCTGACTTTC; CDR3: CASSHPTVLNSGSPISGANVLTF
V: TRBV20-1; J: TRBJ2-1; size: NA; length: 13; D: TRBD1; DNA: TGCAGTGCTAGTAGGGACAGGGACAATGAGCAGTTCTTC; CDR3: CSASRDRDNEQFF
V: TRBV28; J: TRBJ2-7; size: NA; length: 14; D: NA; DNA: TGTGCCAGCAGTTTATCTCTCAGCTCCTACGAGCAGTACTTC; CDR3: CASSLSLSSYEQYF
V: TRBV7-2; J: TRBJ1-2; size: NA; length: 13; D: TRBD1; DNA: TGTGCCAGCAGCGAAGACAGGGGGCAAGGCTACACCTTC; CDR3: CASSEDRGQGYTF
V: TRBV29-1; J: TRBJ1-1; size: NA; length: 16; D: TRBD1; DNA: TGCAGCGTTGAAGAACGAACAGGGGTAGCGGTCACTGAAGCTTTCTTT; CDR3: CSVEERTGVAVTEAFF
V: TRBV29-1; J: TRBJ2-3; size: NA; length: 13; D: NA; DNA: TGCAGCGTTTGGGAGACAGGCACAGATACGCAGTATTTT; CDR3: CSVWETGTDTQYF
V: TRBV27; J: TRBJ1-4; size: NA; length: 14; D: NA; DNA: TGTGCCAGCAGTTATCTAGGGTTTAATGAAAAACTGTTTTTT; CDR3: CASSYLGFNEKLFF
V: TRBV30; J: TRBJ2-7; size: NA; length: 12; D: NA; DNA: TGTGCCTGGAGTCTAGCCCTCTACGAGCAGTACTTC; CDR3: CAWSLALYEQYF
V: TRBV6-5; J: TRBJ1-2; size: NA; length: 15; D: NA; DNA: TGTGCCGTCCGGGACTTCCTGGGAGAAAACTATGGCTACACCTTC; CDR3: CAVRDFLGENYGYTF
V: TRBV12-5; J: TRBJ2-3; size: NA; length: 17; D: TRBD2; DNA: TGTGCTAGTGGTTCGGGAGTACTAGCGGGAGCGGGAGATACGCAGTATTTT; CDR3: CASGSGVLAGAGDTQYF
V: TRBV5-1; J: TRBJ2-1; size: NA; length: 13; D: TRBD2; DNA: TGCGCCAGCAGCTTCAACTTAGCGGGGAAGCAGTTCTTC; CDR3: CASSFNLAGKQFF
V: TRBV5-4; J: TRBJ2-5; size: NA; length: 14; D: NA; DNA: TGTGCCAGCAGCTCGCTTAGCAGCCAAGAGACCCAGTACTTC; CDR3: CASSSLSSQETQYF
V: TRBV6-5; J: TRBJ2-4; size: NA; length: 14; D: TRBD2; DNA: TGTGCCAGCAGTTACTCCGCGGGGGTGAACATTCAGTACTTC; CDR3: CASSYSAGVNIQYF
V: TRBV28; J: TRBJ1-1; size: once; length: 15; D: NA; DNA: TGTGCCAGCAGTACCTCATTGTTCGGGGGCGCTGAAGCTTTCTTT; CDR3: CASSTSLFGGAEAFF